This T cell receptor beta chain comes out of a study of a mutant IDH1 vaccine in newly diagnosed glioma (dated by TCRdb to about 2021). The study in broad terms: Patients received eight vaccinations in weeks 1, 3, 5, 7, 11, 15, 19 and 23, corresponding to visits V03 through V10. Vaccination was initiated 4-6 weeks after radiotherapy alone, or concurrently with temozolomide cycles in the chemotherapy-containing groups. Of the roughly 32 patients who were treated, about 62% were male and around 40% were female, and the mean age was around 41 years. Prior to enrollment, patients had been given standard therapy consisting of radiotherapy alone, temozolomide alone, or radiochemotherapy with temozolomide, with the combination given to most patients. Peripheral blood was collected at six visits: V03 (baseline), V05, V07, V10, V12 and V13. For exploratory analyses, longitudinal TCRB deep sequencing was carried out in approximately 25 treated patients wherever samples were available. Results the study describes overall, beyond this receptor: It was noted by the authors that analyses of patient blood samples could not be reproduced owing to sample limitations. Selection of PBMC samples for TCRB deep sequencing was based on availability. Pseudoprogression seemed to be unrelated to changes in the top peripheral T cell clonotypes found by TCRB sequencing. Vaccine-induced immune responses across multiple MHC alleles were detected in about 92% of patients.

Libraries were built with the immunoSEQ multiplex PCR assay. The hsTCRB Kit was used according to the manufacturer's protocol to amplify rearranged TCR beta chain sequences. TCRB libraries were sequenced on an Illumina MiSeq. The authors' pipeline ran thus. The kit vendor's proprietary platform handled demultiplexing, trimming and gene mapping. Not all clones reach the TCRdb copy of this immuneACCESS table, which keeps in-frame sequences only. Checked studies attribute under half of the gap to unresolved V genes and leave the rest unexplained. That table furnishes V, J and clone size, whereas the DNA furnished D and trimming. The sample table lists under 45,000 clones, roughly 81% of them with a count of one. The top ten clonotypes cover over 10% of the sample. For CDR1 and CDR2, the germline V gene lists ENHRY and SYGVKD. V is cut by 3 bases and J by 3 bases, and the space between the germline ends is 9 bases. The CDR3 runs 13 amino acids, cysteine and phenylalanine included. Solely the CDR3 DNA is kept, with 39 bases framed from the first base.

Comment on this clone: It has no known antigen specificity. No base quality information exists; no much larger clone differs at one position.

The label giving this sample's time point can be read as: week 5, during vaccination. Every vaccine dose consisted of 300 ug of a 20-mer mutant IDH1 peptide in Montanide, administered subcutaneously together with topical imiquimod. Donors had newly diagnosed WHO grade 3 or 4 IDH1-mutant astrocytomas with loss of nuclear ATRX. The samples were drawn from NOA16, a multicentre, single-arm, open-label phase I trial in Germany that tested a mutant IDH1 peptide vaccine in humans for the first time. Genomic DNA for TCRB sequencing was extracted from EDTA blood using the DNeasy Blood and Tissue Kit. The V and J genes are TRBV10-3 and TRBJ2-7; a weak D assignment points to TRBD1 (5 bases agree). The source of this sequence is a man aged 50-60 years with glioma. Sequences were derived from PBMCs, sampled from a glioma patient whose treatment included an IDH1 peptide vaccine. CDR3 loop: CAISEGADYEQYF. DNA sequence: TGTGCCATCAGTGAAGGGGCCGACTACGAGCAGTACTTC.